Shown below are 4 T cell receptor beta chains from a single sample sequenced in a study of T cell repertoires in cytomegalovirus infection (dated by TCRdb to about 2019). The reads were generated on an Illumina HiSeq 1500. In TCRdb, the public reads were trimmed at Q25 with fastp and aligned with MiXCR, with productive beta chains retained. Identical CDR3 protein sequences are pooled into one entry, listed with their most common genes and DNA. The sample has over 300,000 distinct CDR3 sequences on record, more than 9% of them singletons. The top ten constitute about 4.5% of the sample. The sample consisted of PBMCs. Receptors were obtained from a human donor in good health (CMV status not recorded). Some clones in this sample may be carry-over from other donors' samples.

This chain uses TRBV10-3 with TRBJ1-6, with no clear D. The CDR3 loop spans 14 amino acids. Per germline, CDR1 ENHRY and CDR2 SYGVKD. V was shortened by 7 bases and J by 5 bases, with 12 bases between the two germline ends. The CDR3 DNA reads TGTGCCATCACCCAACCGGGGAATAATTCACCCCTCCACTTT. It is translated as CAITQPGNNSPLHF.

This chain joins TRBV6-2 or TRBV6-3 and TRBJ1-5; no clear D. V lost 2 bases and J lost 4, with 9 bases in between. Per the germline V gene, CDR1 is MNHEY and CDR2 is SVGEGT. The CDR3 runs to 14 residues. CDR3 residues: CASSYASANQPQHF. CDR3 DNA sequence: TGTGCCAGCAGTTACGCGTCAGCAAATCAGCCCCAGCATTTT.

In regard to this clonotype: This may come from a read error, since a much larger clone is one base off. J is TRBJ2-7 and V is TRBV6-1, with TRBD2 matching 7 bases. Germline values: CDR1 MNHNS, CDR2 SASEGT. The length of the CDR3 is 16 residues. V lost 7 bases and J lost 7; bases outside the gene matches: 19. CDR3 sequence (DNA): TGTGCCAGCAAACTGGATTACGGGGGGTCTCTTACGGAGCAGTACTTC. It is translated as CASKLDYGGSLTEQYF.

This clonotype came up a few times. The chain combines TRBV12-3 or TRBV12-4 with TRBJ2-2; possibly TRBD2 for D (6 bases). The CDR3 consists of 16 residues. V shed 5 bases and J shed 5 bases, with 18 bases lying between them. CDR3 loop: CASSPRGGWGTGELFF. Written as DNA, the CDR3 is TGTGCCAGCAGTCCACGTGGAGGGTGGGGGACCGGGGAGCTGTTTTTT.